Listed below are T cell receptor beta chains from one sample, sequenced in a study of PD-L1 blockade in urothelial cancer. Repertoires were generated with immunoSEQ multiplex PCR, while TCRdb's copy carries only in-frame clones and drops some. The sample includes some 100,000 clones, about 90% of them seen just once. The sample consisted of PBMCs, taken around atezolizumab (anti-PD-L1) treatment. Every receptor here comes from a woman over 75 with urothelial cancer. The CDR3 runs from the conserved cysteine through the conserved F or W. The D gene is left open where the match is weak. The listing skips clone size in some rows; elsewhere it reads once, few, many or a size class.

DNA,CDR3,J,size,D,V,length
TGTGCCAGCAGTGAAGGAGGGCTTCCTGGGGCTTTCTTT,CASSEGGLPGAFF,TRBJ1-1,.,.,TRBV6-1,13
TGTGCCAGTAGTATGGTTGGCGGGGAAAAACTGTTTTTT,CASSMVGGEKLFF,TRBJ1-4,.,.,TRBV19,13
TGTGCCAGCAGTAACACAGGTGGGCTAACCTACGAGCAGTACTTC,CASSNTGGLTYEQYF,TRBJ2-7,.,.,TRBV6-1,15
TGTGCCAGCAGAATAGGGACAGGGTTTGAGCCCCAGCATTTT,CASRIGTGFEPQHF,TRBJ1-5,once,TRBD1,TRBV2,14
TGTGCCAGCAGCCGAGACATGAACACTGAAGCTTTCTTT,CASSRDMNTEAFF,TRBJ1-1,.,.,TRBV7-2,13
TGTGCCAGCAGCCCTGGGACAGGGATGACAGAGACCCAGTACTTC,CASSPGTGMTETQYF,TRBJ2-5,few,TRBD1,TRBV7-8,15
TGTGCCAGCTCACCTTTGGGACTAGCCCTCCCCGGGGAGCTGTTTTTT,CASSPLGLALPGELFF,TRBJ2-2,.,TRBD2,TRBV18,16
TGTGCCAGCAGTCTCCGACAGGGCGTTAGGAATGAGCAGTTCTTC,CASSLRQGVRNEQFF,TRBJ2-1,.,TRBD1,TRBV28,15
TGTGCCAGCAGGGGAGGTGGACAGCCCCAGCATTTT,CASRGGGQPQHF,TRBJ1-5,.,.,TRBV28,12
TGTGCCAGCAGCTTGGGGACAGCTGTTTGGACTGAAGCTTTCTTT,CASSLGTAVWTEAFF,TRBJ1-1,few,TRBD1,TRBV13,15
TGTGCCAGCAGTGAATATATAGGGCAGGGCGAAAACATTCAGTACTTC,CASSEYIGQGENIQYF,TRBJ2-4,once,.,TRBV2,16
TGCGCCAGCAGTTCGGGGTTGAACACTGAAGCTTTCTTT,CASSSGLNTEAFF,TRBJ1-1,.,.,TRBV10-1,13
TGTGCCAGCCGCCGGGGGGGGGAGGAAACCTACGAGCAGTACTTC,CASRRGGEETYEQYF,TRBJ2-7,.,TRBD2,TRBV6-1,15
TGTGCCAGCGGAGGCAGCGCGAACACCGGGGAGCTGTTTTTT,CASGGSANTGELFF,TRBJ2-2,once,.,TRBV2,14
TGTGCCAGCAGCTTAGGCGGATCTTATAGCAATCAGCCCCAGCATTTT,CASSLGGSYSNQPQHF,TRBJ1-5,once,.,TRBV7-8,16
TGTGCTAGTGGCGTGCGGGAGAGTGAGCAGTTCTTC,CASGVRESEQFF,TRBJ2-1,.,TRBD2,TRBV12-5,12
TGCGCCAGCAGCTTCGGTAGCGGGGGCACAGATACGCAGTATTTT,CASSFGSGGTDTQYF,TRBJ2-3,once,TRBD2,TRBV5-1,15